Presented here are 27 T cell receptor beta chains from one specimen sequenced in a study of blood T cell repertoires in COVID-19. Data came from immunoSEQ multiplex PCR; TCRdb stores just in-frame clones and leaves some out. This table holds over 150,000 clones, around 80% found once. Specimen: peripheral blood. These receptors all come from a human donor in a cohort sampled during active COVID-19.

About this clone itself: This same CDR3 is encoded by further DNA sequences in the sample. The chain combines TRBV5-1 with TRBJ1-4, with a tentative D call TRBD1 (6 bases). This CDR3 spans 15 amino acids. Trimming left V 4 bases short and J 0 bases short, with 10 bases between. Germline CDR1 SGHRS, CDR2 YFSETQ. CDR3 sequence reads: CASSPGGSTNEKLFF. As DNA, the CDR3 is TGCGCCAGCAGCCCGGGGGGCTCAACTAATGAAAAACTGTTTTTT.

This chain uses TRBV7-2 with TRBJ1-2; 9 nucleotides agree with TRBD1. Unmatched junction bases numbered 3, after V lost 1 base and J lost 3 bases. The CDR3 has 15 amino acids. Looked up from germline, CDR1 is SGHTA and CDR2 is FQGNSA. The CDR3 loop reads CASSLEQGADYGYTF. The CDR3 DNA reads TGTGCCAGCAGCTTAGAACAGGGGGCCGACTATGGCTACACCTTC.

This clone was observed at least ten times. The V call is TRBV27, the J call TRBJ2-7, with 10 bases identical to TRBD2. Trimming removed 3 bases from V and 4 bases from J; junction bases left unmatched: 12. This CDR3 is built from 17 residues. The germline V gene has CDR1 MNHEY and CDR2 SMNVEV (reference sequence). The CDR3 sequence is CASSFRPGLAGEYEQYF. CDR3 sequence (DNA): TGTGCCAGCAGTTTCCGGCCAGGGCTAGCGGGAGAATACGAGCAGTACTTC.

The rearrangement links TRBV18 to TRBJ2-3, with D perhaps matching TRBD2 (6 bases). Looked up from germline, CDR1 is KGHSH and CDR2 is LQKENI. The CDR3 sequence is 14 residues long. Trimming shortened V by 6 bases and J by 11 bases, and 21 bases separated the two germline ends. The CDR3 sequence: CASSTGTGAGLQYF. The CDR3 nucleotides read TGTGCCAGCTCGACCGGGACTGGGGCCGGCTTGCAGTATTTT.

This clone was counted a single time. This rearrangement joins TRBV9 to TRBJ1-1, with D perhaps TRBD1 (6 bases). Germline V gene sequence: CDR1 SGDLS, CDR2 YYNGEE. V dropped 0 bases and J dropped 4 bases, with 10 bases sitting between them. CDR3 length: 14 residues. CDR3 sequence (DNA): TGTGCCAGCAGCGTAGCAGGGGCGTCCACTGAAGCTTTCTTT. Encoded protein: CASSVAGASTEAFF.

CDR3 sequence reads: CASSFLGPRQGGVNEQFF. The CDR3 region has the DNA TGTGCCAGCAGCTTCCTCGGCCCAAGACAGGGAGGTGTAAATGAGCAGTTCTTC. The V and J genes are TRBV7-9 and TRBJ2-1, with TRBD1 as a possible D gene (7 bases). CDR1 and CDR2 from the germline V gene are SEHNR and FQNEAQ (reference sequence). This CDR3 is 18 amino acids long. Between the trimmed V and J ends, which lost 3 bases and 7 bases, there was a span of 25 bases.

The chain carries TRBV27 and TRBJ1-2, with D unresolved. This CDR3 region has 14 residues. V was trimmed by 5 bases and J by 5 bases, leaving 15 bases between them. In germline, CDR1 is MNHEY, CDR2 SMNVEV (reference sequence). CDR3: CASSPGIPRYGYTF. The DNA for the CDR3 is TGTGCCAGCAGTCCGGGAATCCCCAGATATGGCTACACCTTC.

This clone was seen only once. The V call is TRBV28, the J call TRBJ2-7; 7 bases map to TRBD2. The CDR3 contains 17 residues. The ends lost 4 bases at V and 4 bases at J; junction bases unmatched: 16. Looked up from germline, CDR1 is MDHEN and CDR2 is SYDVKM. The CDR3 is CASSSSIGRERSYEQYF. As DNA, the CDR3 is TGTGCCAGCAGTTCCTCCATTGGGCGGGAGCGATCATACGAGCAGTACTTC.

This clone has a single count. V and J are TRBV2 and TRBJ1-2, with a tentative D call TRBD1 (6 bases). V lost 6 bases to trimming and J lost 1 base, with 15 bases between them. The CDR3 covers 15 residues. Germline-derived CDR1 and CDR2 are SNHLY and FYNNEI. The CDR3: CASRPGTYGNYGYTF. In nucleotides, the CDR3 is TGTGCCAGCAGGCCCGGGACATATGGTAACTATGGCTACACCTTC.

This clone was seen only a few times. The sample has other DNA sequences that encode this CDR3 too. This sequence joins TRBV11-2 and TRBJ2-7; D is possibly TRBD2 (6 bases). The CDR3 is made up of 15 amino acids. V was shortened by 1 base and J by 2 bases, with 12 bases between the two germline ends. Germline V gene data show CDR1 as SGHAT and CDR2 as FQNNGV. CDR3 residues: CASSLAAGGPYEQYF. The CDR3 coding sequence is TGTGCCAGCAGCTTAGCAGCGGGCGGACCCTACGAGCAGTACTTC.

The J gene is TRBJ2-5, the V gene TRBV5-8; unclear D gene. V was cut by 2 bases and J by 1 base, with 9 bases left in between. CDR1 is SGHTS, CDR2 YDEGEE, per germline. This CDR3 spans 14 amino acids. The CDR3 protein is CASSFLGFQETQYF. The CDR3 DNA sequence: TGTGCCAGCAGCTTTCTCGGTTTCCAAGAGACCCAGTACTTC.

The rearrangement joins TRBV2 to TRBJ2-1; 11 positions agree with TRBD1. Germline assignment: CDR1 SNHLY and CDR2 FYNNEI. V trimming: 10 bases; J trimming: 7 bases; junction bases outside the gene matches: 6. The CDR3 spans 13 residues. The chain's CDR3 is CATSGQGGNEQFF. As DNA, the CDR3 is TGTGCCACCTCGGGACAGGGGGGAAATGAGCAGTTCTTC.

V usage is TRBV28 and J usage is TRBJ2-7; 12 nucleotides match TRBD1. Germline CDR1 and CDR2: MDHEN and SYDVKM. There are 15 residues in the CDR3. J gave up 5 bases and V 6 bases, and 8 bases lay outside the gene matches. This chain's CDR3 is CASSNRDRGLNEQYF. CDR3 bases: TGTGCCAGCAGCAACCGGGACAGGGGGCTCAACGAGCAGTACTTC.

The J gene is TRBJ1-5, the V gene TRBV18, with 9 bases matching TRBD1. This CDR3 is built from 13 residues. Germline loops: CDR1 KGHSH, CDR2 LQKENI. The junction had 8 bases not matched to a gene; V was cut back by 11 bases and J by 6 bases. The CDR3 sequence is CAGTGGPTQPQHF. The CDR3 bases are TGTGCCGGCACAGGGGGCCCGACTCAGCCCCAGCATTTT.

The chain combines TRBV2 with TRBJ2-2, with 8 bases aligning to TRBD2. Germline-derived CDR1 and CDR2 are SNHLY and FYNNEI. The length of the CDR3 is 17 residues. Losses at the gene ends were 3 bases for V and 4 bases for J; bases not matched to a gene: 10. Here the CDR3 DNA reads TGTGCCAGCAGTGACGAGTGGGGAGCGGGGGTCACCGGGGAGCTGTTTTTT. Translation gives CASSDEWGAGVTGELFF.

The chain carries TRBV7-9 and TRBJ2-2, with D unclear. The CDR3 totals 14 residues. Trimming removed 3 bases from V and 4 bases from J, with 9 bases in between. Germline assignment: CDR1 SEHNR and CDR2 FQNEAQ (reference sequence). The CDR3 nucleotides read TGTGCCAGCAGCTTGAGTCGCACCACCGGGGAGCTGTTTTTT. This codes for CASSLSRTTGELFF.

V gene TRBV28 combines with J gene TRBJ1-2, with 10 bases identical to TRBD1. The CDR3 extends over 13 amino acids. CDR1 is MDHEN, CDR2 SYDVKM, per germline. Germline trimming cut 6 bases from V and 5 bases from J; bases unmatched to any gene: 3. CDR3 residues: CASSTGQGYGYTF. The CDR3, as DNA: TGTGCCAGCAGCACGGGACAGGGGTATGGCTACACCTTC.

The rearrangement uses TRBV2 and TRBJ2-7, with TRBD2 as a possible D gene (6 bases). The length of the CDR3 is 17 residues. V lost 8 bases and J lost 0, with 23 bases in between. The germline gives CDR1 SNHLY, CDR2 FYNNEI. CDR3 sequence reads: CASHITARLGGSYEQYF. The CDR3 DNA is TGTGCCAGCCACATCACGGCGCGATTGGGAGGCTCCTACGAGCAGTACTTC.

The chain carries TRBV6-1 and TRBJ1-2, with 7 bases aligning to TRBD1. V lost 2 bases and J lost 3; bases outside the gene matches: 9. The germline gives CDR1 MNHNS, CDR2 SASEGT. There are 16 residues in the CDR3. CDR3 in amino acids: CASSEMEGAPYYGYTF. The CDR3 DNA reads as TGTGCCAGCAGTGAAATGGAGGGGGCTCCCTACTATGGCTACACCTTC.

V and J are TRBV5-4 and TRBJ1-2, with a tentative D call TRBD1 (6 bases). Germline-derived CDR1 and CDR2 are SGHNT and YYREEE (reference sequence). There are 16 residues in the CDR3. V lost 1 base, J lost 4 bases, and 17 bases lay in between. This CDR3 is CASSLSWAGVGYGYTF. The CDR3 region has the DNA TGTGCCAGCAGCTTGTCTTGGGCAGGGGTTGGCTATGGCTACACCTTC.

This clone was observed a few times. V usage is TRBV11-2 and J usage is TRBJ2-5; D unclear. Germline V CDR1 and CDR2: SGHAT, FQNNGV. Between the trimmed V and J ends, which lost 1 base and 2 bases, there was a span of 8 bases. The CDR3 length is 14 residues. The CDR3 region has the DNA TGTGCCAGCAGCTTAGTGACATTGCAAGAGACCCAGTACTTC. Translated: CASSLVTLQETQYF.

The chain links TRBV27 to TRBJ2-7; 9 nucleotides line up with TRBD1. CDR1 is MNHEY and CDR2 is SMNVEV in the germline V gene (reference sequence). With 5 bases clipped from V and 4 bases from J, the junction kept 9 bases outside the gene matches. This CDR3 contains 15 residues. CDR3 DNA: TGTGCCAGCAGTCCTAGCGAGGGACAGGGTTACGAGCAGTACTTC. Its translation: CASSPSEGQGYEQYF.

The CDR3 DNA follows: TGCGCCAGCACAGCCGGACAGGGGGCGACCGGGGAGCTGTTTTTT. It encodes CASTAGQGATGELFF. The chain is built from TRBV10-1 and TRBJ2-2, with 11 bases that match TRBD1. The V gene's germline CDR1 is WNHNN and CDR2 SYGVQD (reference sequence). V gave up 7 bases and J gave up 5 bases; unmatched junction bases: 6. The length of the CDR3 is 15 residues.

This clone was recorded once. The chain employs TRBV4-1 and TRBJ2-7, with D possibly being TRBD2 (5 bases). V was clipped by 1 base and J by 2 bases, with 15 bases between them. The CDR3 has 16 amino acids. Germline V lookup: CDR1 MGHRA, CDR2 YSYEKL. CDR3 sequence reads: CASSQVRRAGPYEQYF. The CDR3 DNA follows: TGCGCCAGCAGCCAAGTACGGCGGGCGGGCCCCTACGAGCAGTACTTC.

The rearrangement uses TRBV27 and TRBJ2-7, with a weak D call TRBD1 (5 bases). Trimming took off 6 bases at V and 7 bases at J, with 25 bases between the two ends. The V gene's germline CDR1 is MNHEY and CDR2 SMNVEV (reference sequence). This CDR3 contains 16 residues. CDR3 in DNA: TGTGCCAGCAGCTATTCGAAGGGGATCGGTTTCGGGGAGCAGTACTTC. This sequence encodes CASSYSKGIGFGEQYF.

V and J are TRBV19 and TRBJ2-7, with 8 bases matching TRBD1. V was pared by 5 bases and J by 2 bases, with 14 bases of the junction left unmatched. The CDR3 is 17 residues long. Looked up from germline, CDR1 is LNHDA and CDR2 is SQIVND (reference sequence). The CDR3 bases are TGTGCCAGTAGTGCCCTCCCGGGACAGGCGGGTGCCTACGAGCAGTACTTC. Translated: CASSALPGQAGAYEQYF.

The chain carries TRBV2 and TRBJ2-7; 16 nucleotides match TRBD2. Germline V gene sequence: CDR1 SNHLY, CDR2 FYNNEI. CDR3 length equals 16 residues. V shed 7 bases, J shed 7 bases, and the junction held 10 bases outside the gene matches. CDR3: CASIPGTSGRAREQYF. The CDR3 region has the DNA TGTGCCAGCATCCCTGGGACTAGCGGGAGGGCAAGGGAGCAGTACTTC. Together with reference TRBV2 and TRBJ2-7, the CDR3 gives the full variable domain: EPEVTQTPSHQVTQMGQEVILRCVPISNHLYFYWYRQILGQKVEFLVSFYNNEISEKSEIFDDQFSVERPDGSNFTLKIRSTKLEDSAMYFCASIPGTSGRAREQYFGPGTRLTVT.